The clone carrying this T cell receptor (beta chain) was seen more than once but under ten times. V shed 0 bases and J 5 bases; nucleotides not matched to a gene: 6. The CDR3 has 15 amino acids. CDR1 SGHNT and CDR2 YYREEE come from the germline V gene (reference sequence). This entry belongs to a study of CD8+ T cells in alopecia areata. RNA extraction was followed by reverse transcription into cDNA, which acted as the sequencing template. Produced via immunoSEQ multiplex PCR; TCRdb's table is partial and in-frame only. The data hold around 130,000 clones, with 58% observed a single time. The chain links TRBV5-4 to TRBJ2-5; TRBD2 matches at 8 bases. This TCR was sampled from a human donor with alopecia areata. The specimen comprised CD4+ T cells sorted from blood, sampled at week 0. The CDR3, as DNA: TGTGCCAGCAGCTTGGCGGGAGGGCGGAGTGAGACCCAGTACTTC. This sequence encodes CASSLAGGRSETQYF.